The T cell receptor (beta chain) under discussion was sequenced for a study of vaccination effects on CD4 cells after COVID-19. Pools of viral peptides were used by the ViraFEST assay to expand antigen-specific CD4+ T cells ahead of sequencing. It was after more than 8 days of culture that CD4+ T cells were isolated. This individual tested PCR-positive for SARS-CoV-2 infection between March and December 2020. Researchers swapped half the medium for IL-2 medium on both days 3 and 7. Study-level findings and limits: Substantial clonal contraction characterized both infection- and vaccine-induced clones late after vaccination.

Turning to this clone: Its antigen remains unknown.

Sequencing was performed with immunoSEQ multiplex PCR; in TCRdb, only in-frame clones are kept and a portion is missing. This table has about 25,000 clones, approximately 76% appearing once. CDR3 size: 11 residues. CDR1 is SNHLY, CDR2 FYNNEI, per germline. V lost 8 bases and J 2 bases, leaving 7 bases between the germline ends. This sample comprised CD4+ T cells from PBMCs cultured with SARS-CoV-2 spike peptides, obtained before COVID-19 vaccination. This clonotype was obtained from a human donor who had a prior SARS-CoV-2 infection. This rearrangement joins TRBV2 to TRBJ2-7, with D hard to call. CDR3: CASSYTYEQYF. CDR3 DNA sequence: TGTGCCAGCTCCTATACCTACGAGCAGTACTTC. Filled out from reference TRBV2 and TRBJ2-7, the complete variable domain reads EPEVTQTPSHQVTQMGQEVILRCVPISNHLYFYWYRQILGQKVEFLVSFYNNEISEKSEIFDDQFSVERPDGSNFTLKIRSTKLEDSAMYFCASSYTYEQYFGPGTRLTVT.